Listed below are T cell receptor beta chains from one sample, sequenced in a study of shared clonotypes between healthy human individuals. Assay used: immunoSEQ multiplex PCR; TCRdb lists only in-frame clones, some missing. The table shows just over 2,000,000 clones, with 85% to 95% occurring only once. The sequenced sample was naive CD4+ T cells sorted from blood. The receptors derive from a man aged 18 to 29 in good health. Each CDR3 is given with its conserved first and last residue. Fields, in order: D gene, V gene, clone size, J gene, CDR3 protein, CDR3 DNA. A D gene is named only where the DNA matches it firmly. Clone size is not always given. Where it is, it says once, few, many or a class for expanded clones.

d_call: TRBD1
v_call: TRBV30
clone_size: -
j_call: TRBJ1-2
cdr3_aa: CAWSRDREDYGYTF
cdr3_nt: TGTGCCTGGTCTCGGGACAGGGAAGACTATGGCTACACCTTC

d_call: TRBD2
v_call: TRBV10-3
clone_size: -
j_call: TRBJ2-5
cdr3_aa: CAIRTSGGQETQYF
cdr3_nt: TGTGCCATCAGAACTAGCGGGGGACAAGAGACCCAGTACTTC

d_call: TRBD1
v_call: TRBV27
clone_size: -
j_call: TRBJ2-3
cdr3_aa: CASRPNRGRREDGKYF
cdr3_nt: TGTGCCAGCAGACCCAACAGGGGGCGGAGGGAGGATGGCAAGTATTTT

d_call: -
v_call: TRBV19
clone_size: -
j_call: TRBJ2-7
cdr3_aa: CASSMTVSSYEQYF
cdr3_nt: TGTGCCAGTAGTATGACTGTAAGCTCCTACGAGCAGTACTTC

d_call: -
v_call: TRBV10-3
clone_size: -
j_call: TRBJ2-1
cdr3_aa: CAISESGGTYNEQFF
cdr3_nt: TGTGCCATCAGTGAGTCGGGCGGAACCTACAATGAGCAGTTCTTC

d_call: -
v_call: TRBV18
clone_size: -
j_call: TRBJ1-3
cdr3_aa: CASSPLDQTSGNTIYF
cdr3_nt: TGTGCCAGCTCACCACTGGACCAAACCTCTGGAAACACCATATATTTT

d_call: -
v_call: TRBV28
clone_size: -
j_call: TRBJ1-4
cdr3_aa: CASSFPAGEKLFF
cdr3_nt: TGTGCCAGCAGTTTTCCCGCGGGGGAAAAACTGTTTTTT

d_call: -
v_call: TRBV19
clone_size: -
j_call: TRBJ1-1
cdr3_aa: CASNMGTGTEAFF
cdr3_nt: TGTGCCAGTAACATGGGGACGGGGACTGAAGCTTTCTTT

d_call: TRBD1
v_call: TRBV13
clone_size: -
j_call: TRBJ2-7
cdr3_aa: CASSPRFRGQDYEQYF
cdr3_nt: TGTGCCAGCAGCCCTCGTTTCCGAGGACAGGATTACGAGCAGTACTTC

d_call: TRBD1
v_call: TRBV28
clone_size: -
j_call: TRBJ2-5
cdr3_aa: CASRDRPGQGEETQYF
cdr3_nt: TGTGCCAGCAGGGACCGACCGGGACAGGGAGAAGAGACCCAGTACTTC

d_call: -
v_call: TRBV30
clone_size: -
j_call: TRBJ1-4
cdr3_aa: CAWSEEKLFF
cdr3_nt: TGTGCCTGGAGTGAAGAAAAACTGTTTTTT

d_call: -
v_call: TRBV5-8
clone_size: -
j_call: TRBJ1-3
cdr3_aa: CASSFFGGTASSGNTIYF
cdr3_nt: TGTGCCAGCAGCTTTTTCGGTGGGACGGCGAGCTCTGGAAACACCATATATTTT

d_call: TRBD1
v_call: TRBV6-6
clone_size: -
j_call: TRBJ2-5
cdr3_aa: CASSPGQGKGTQYF
cdr3_nt: TGTGCCAGCAGTCCCGGACAGGGGAAGGGGACCCAGTACTTC

d_call: TRBD1
v_call: TRBV10-2
clone_size: -
j_call: TRBJ2-7
cdr3_aa: CASSERTGAAYEQYF
cdr3_nt: TGCGCCAGCAGTGAACGGACAGGAGCCGCCTACGAGCAGTACTTC

d_call: TRBD1
v_call: TRBV6-6
clone_size: -
j_call: TRBJ2-7
cdr3_aa: CASSRDSSAPYEQYF
cdr3_nt: TGTGCCAGCAGCCGGGACAGCTCGGCGCCCTACGAGCAGTACTTC

d_call: TRBD1
v_call: TRBV30
clone_size: -
j_call: TRBJ2-5
cdr3_aa: CAWSLGGLLETQYF
cdr3_nt: TGTGCCTGGAGCTTAGGGGGCTTGCTGGAGACCCAGTACTTC

d_call: TRBD1
v_call: TRBV5-1
clone_size: -
j_call: TRBJ2-7
cdr3_aa: CASSWDRGDEQYF
cdr3_nt: TGCGCCAGCAGCTGGGACAGGGGAGACGAGCAGTACTTC

d_call: -
v_call: TRBV7-2
clone_size: -
j_call: TRBJ2-5
cdr3_aa: CASSLGGNQETQYF
cdr3_nt: TGTGCCAGCAGCTTAGGGGGTAACCAAGAGACCCAGTACTTC

d_call: -
v_call: TRBV25-1
clone_size: -
j_call: TRBJ2-6
cdr3_aa: CASSEWASGANVLTF
cdr3_nt: TGTGCCAGCAGTGAATGGGCCTCTGGGGCCAACGTCCTGACTTTC

d_call: -
v_call: TRBV29-1
clone_size: -
j_call: TRBJ1-1
cdr3_aa: CSVVSGGKNTEAFF
cdr3_nt: TGCAGCGTTGTAAGTGGCGGAAAGAACACTGAAGCTTTCTTT

d_call: -
v_call: TRBV30
clone_size: -
j_call: TRBJ1-1
cdr3_aa: CAWSYQGRVRTEAFF
cdr3_nt: TGTGCCTGGAGTTATCAGGGGCGGGTTCGCACTGAAGCTTTCTTT

d_call: -
v_call: TRBV14
clone_size: -
j_call: TRBJ2-3
cdr3_aa: CASSLKGDTQYF
cdr3_nt: TGTGCCAGCAGCCTAAAGGGAGATACGCAGTATTTT

d_call: -
v_call: TRBV6-1
clone_size: -
j_call: TRBJ1-6
cdr3_aa: CASSESAVYNSPLHF
cdr3_nt: TGTGCCAGCAGCGAAAGTGCAGTCTATAATTCACCCCTCCACTTT

d_call: -
v_call: TRBV9
clone_size: -
j_call: TRBJ1-3
cdr3_aa: CASSVDSRSGNTIYF
cdr3_nt: TGTGCCAGCAGCGTCGACTCTCGGTCTGGAAACACCATATATTTT

d_call: -
v_call: TRBV11-3
clone_size: -
j_call: TRBJ1-6
cdr3_aa: CASSPQDSPLHF
cdr3_nt: TGTGCCAGCAGCCCACAGGACTCACCCCTCCACTTT

d_call: TRBD1
v_call: TRBV30
clone_size: -
j_call: TRBJ1-1
cdr3_aa: CAGNRGQNTEAFF
cdr3_nt: TGTGCCGGCAACAGGGGCCAGAACACTGAAGCTTTCTTT

d_call: -
v_call: TRBV29-1
clone_size: -
j_call: TRBJ1-5
cdr3_aa: CSVGNTDRGNQPQHF
cdr3_nt: TGCAGCGTTGGTAATACGGACAGAGGCAATCAGCCCCAGCATTTT

d_call: -
v_call: TRBV7-3
clone_size: -
j_call: TRBJ2-7
cdr3_aa: CASSFLWEQYF
cdr3_nt: TGTGCCAGCAGCTTCCTATGGGAGCAGTACTTC

d_call: -
v_call: TRBV9
clone_size: -
j_call: TRBJ2-7
cdr3_aa: CASSVEVGDSYEQYF
cdr3_nt: TGTGCCAGCAGCGTAGAGGTGGGGGACTCCTACGAGCAGTACTTC

d_call: TRBD1
v_call: TRBV7-2
clone_size: -
j_call: TRBJ1-5
cdr3_aa: CASSSRTGGNQPQHF
cdr3_nt: TGTGCCAGCAGCTCGAGAACAGGGGGCAATCAGCCCCAGCATTTT

d_call: TRBD1
v_call: TRBV30
clone_size: -
j_call: TRBJ1-2
cdr3_aa: CAWSLQGAGYGYTF
cdr3_nt: TGTGCCTGGAGTCTGCAGGGGGCGGGCTATGGCTACACCTTC

d_call: -
v_call: TRBV15
clone_size: -
j_call: TRBJ1-2
cdr3_aa: CATSSGTGYGYTF
cdr3_nt: TGTGCCACCAGCAGCGGGACGGGCTATGGCTACACCTTC

d_call: -
v_call: TRBV9
clone_size: -
j_call: TRBJ1-2
cdr3_aa: CASSPAGRGNYGYTF
cdr3_nt: TGTGCCAGCAGTCCGGCAGGGAGGGGGAACTATGGCTACACCTTC

d_call: -
v_call: TRBV28
clone_size: once
j_call: TRBJ1-1
cdr3_aa: CASSVNQPGRANTEAFF
cdr3_nt: TGTGCCAGCAGCGTCAACCAACCTGGGAGGGCAAACACTGAAGCTTTCTTT

d_call: TRBD2
v_call: TRBV7-2
clone_size: -
j_call: TRBJ2-5
cdr3_aa: CASKDTGLAGAGKTQYF
cdr3_nt: TGTGCCAGCAAGGACACGGGACTAGCGGGAGCTGGAAAGACCCAGTACTTC

d_call: TRBD1
v_call: TRBV5-1
clone_size: -
j_call: TRBJ2-1
cdr3_aa: CASSLVKPGQGAYNEQFF
cdr3_nt: TGCGCCAGCAGCTTGGTCAAACCGGGACAGGGGGCATACAATGAGCAGTTCTTC

d_call: TRBD1
v_call: TRBV6-1
clone_size: -
j_call: TRBJ2-7
cdr3_aa: CASSEPGQGAGEQYF
cdr3_nt: TGTGCCAGCAGTGAACCGGGACAGGGGGCCGGTGAGCAGTACTTC

d_call: TRBD2
v_call: TRBV6-5
clone_size: -
j_call: TRBJ2-7
cdr3_aa: CASRFTSDLYEQYF
cdr3_nt: TGTGCCAGCAGATTTACTAGCGACCTCTACGAGCAGTACTTC

d_call: -
v_call: TRBV6-5
clone_size: -
j_call: TRBJ2-5
cdr3_aa: CASSRGKQETQYF
cdr3_nt: TGTGCCAGCAGCCGCGGAAAACAAGAGACCCAGTACTTC

d_call: -
v_call: TRBV7-2
clone_size: -
j_call: TRBJ1-3
cdr3_aa: CASSLGRQLVSGNTIYF
cdr3_nt: TGTGCCAGCAGCTTAGGGCGACAGCTCGTCTCTGGAAACACCATATATTTT

d_call: -
v_call: TRBV6-5
clone_size: -
j_call: TRBJ2-7
cdr3_aa: CASRQGTTYEQYF
cdr3_nt: TGTGCCAGCAGGCAGGGGACAACCTACGAGCAGTACTTC

d_call: -
v_call: TRBV7-2
clone_size: -
j_call: TRBJ2-7
cdr3_aa: CASSLFGEQYF
cdr3_nt: TGTGCCAGCAGTCTCTTCGGCGAGCAGTACTTC

d_call: TRBD1
v_call: TRBV18
clone_size: -
j_call: TRBJ2-2
cdr3_aa: CASSPDRENTGELFF
cdr3_nt: TGTGCCAGCTCTCCGGACAGGGAGAACACCGGGGAGCTGTTTTTT

d_call: -
v_call: TRBV10-2
clone_size: -
j_call: TRBJ2-7
cdr3_aa: CASSEESYEQYF
cdr3_nt: TGCGCCAGCAGTGAGGAATCCTACGAGCAGTACTTC

d_call: TRBD1
v_call: TRBV2
clone_size: -
j_call: TRBJ1-1
cdr3_aa: CASSGQGNTEAFF
cdr3_nt: TGTGCCAGCAGCGGACAGGGAAACACTGAAGCTTTCTTT

d_call: -
v_call: TRBV7-9
clone_size: -
j_call: TRBJ1-1
cdr3_aa: CASSLTQGTEAFF
cdr3_nt: TGTGCCAGCAGCTTAACCCAGGGGACTGAAGCTTTCTTT

d_call: TRBD1
v_call: TRBV6-5
clone_size: once
j_call: TRBJ1-4
cdr3_aa: CASSQKQGANEKLFF
cdr3_nt: TGTGCCAGCAGTCAAAAACAGGGGGCTAATGAAAAACTGTTTTTT

d_call: -
v_call: TRBV6-1
clone_size: -
j_call: TRBJ2-6
cdr3_aa: CASSEQAGTGANVLTF
cdr3_nt: TGTGCCAGCAGTGAACAGGCGGGGACTGGGGCCAACGTCCTGACTTTC